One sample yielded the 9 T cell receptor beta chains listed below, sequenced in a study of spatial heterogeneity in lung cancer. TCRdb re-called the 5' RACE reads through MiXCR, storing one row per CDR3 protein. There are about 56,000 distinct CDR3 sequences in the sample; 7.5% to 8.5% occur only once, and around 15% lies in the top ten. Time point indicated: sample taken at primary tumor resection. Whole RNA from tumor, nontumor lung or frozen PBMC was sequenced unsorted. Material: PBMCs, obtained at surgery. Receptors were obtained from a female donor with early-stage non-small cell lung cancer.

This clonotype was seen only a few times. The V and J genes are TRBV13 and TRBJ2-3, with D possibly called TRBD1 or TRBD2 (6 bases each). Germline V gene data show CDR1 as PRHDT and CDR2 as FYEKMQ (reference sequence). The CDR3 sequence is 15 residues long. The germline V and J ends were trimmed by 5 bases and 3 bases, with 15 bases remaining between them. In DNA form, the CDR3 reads TGTGCCAGCAGCATGCGTGGGGGGCAAACAGATACGCAGTATTTT. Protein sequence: CASSMRGGQTDTQYF.

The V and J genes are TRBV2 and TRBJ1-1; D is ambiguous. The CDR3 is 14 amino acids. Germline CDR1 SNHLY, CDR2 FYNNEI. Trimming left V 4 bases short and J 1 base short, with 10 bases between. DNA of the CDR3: TGTGCCAGCAGTGGGATGGCAAGGAACACTGAAGCTTTCTTT. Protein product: CASSGMARNTEAFF.

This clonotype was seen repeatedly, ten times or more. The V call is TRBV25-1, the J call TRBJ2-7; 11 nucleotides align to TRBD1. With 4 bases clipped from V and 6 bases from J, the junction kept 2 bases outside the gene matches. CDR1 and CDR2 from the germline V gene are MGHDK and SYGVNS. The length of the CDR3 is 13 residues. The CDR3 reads CASSAGTGGEQYF. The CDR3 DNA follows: TGTGCCAGCAGTGCCGGGACAGGGGGCGAGCAGTACTTC.

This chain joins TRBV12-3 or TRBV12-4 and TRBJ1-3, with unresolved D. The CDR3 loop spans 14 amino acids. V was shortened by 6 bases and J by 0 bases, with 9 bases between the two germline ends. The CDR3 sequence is CASSTIGSGNTIYF. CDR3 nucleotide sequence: TGTGCCAGCAGCACCATTGGCTCTGGAAACACCATATATTTT.

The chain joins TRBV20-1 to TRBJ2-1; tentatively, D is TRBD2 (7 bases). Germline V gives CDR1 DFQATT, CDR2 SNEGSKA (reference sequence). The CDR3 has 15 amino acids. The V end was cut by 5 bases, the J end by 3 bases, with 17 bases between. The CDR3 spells CSAPRGGAIYNEQFF. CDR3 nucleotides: TGCAGTGCTCCACGTGGGGGGGCAATCTACAATGAGCAGTTCTTC.

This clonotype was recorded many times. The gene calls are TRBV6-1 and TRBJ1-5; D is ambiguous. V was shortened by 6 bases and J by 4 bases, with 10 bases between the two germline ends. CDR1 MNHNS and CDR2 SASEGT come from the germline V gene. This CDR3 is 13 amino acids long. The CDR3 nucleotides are TGTGCCAGCAGATTCTGGCAGAATCAGCCCCAGCATTTT. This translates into CASRFWQNQPQHF.

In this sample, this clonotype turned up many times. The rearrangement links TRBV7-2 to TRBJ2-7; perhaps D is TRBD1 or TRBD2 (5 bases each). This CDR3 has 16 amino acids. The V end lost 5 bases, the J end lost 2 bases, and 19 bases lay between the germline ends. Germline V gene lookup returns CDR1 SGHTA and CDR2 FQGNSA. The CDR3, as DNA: TGTGCCAGCAGCACGACGGGACGGAACCCTCCCTACGAGCAGTACGTC. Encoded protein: CASSTTGRNPPYEQYV.

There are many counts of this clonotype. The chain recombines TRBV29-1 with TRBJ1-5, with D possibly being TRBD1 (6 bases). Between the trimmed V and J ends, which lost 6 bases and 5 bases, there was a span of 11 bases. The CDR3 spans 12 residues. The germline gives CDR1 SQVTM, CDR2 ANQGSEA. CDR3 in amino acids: CSVGTRDQPQHF. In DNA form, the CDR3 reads TGCAGCGTCGGGACAAGAGATCAGCCCCAGCATTTT. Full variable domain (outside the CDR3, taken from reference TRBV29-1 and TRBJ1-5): SAVISQKPSRDICQRGTSLTIQCQVDSQVTMMFWYRQQPGQSLTLIATANQGSEATYESGFVIDKFPISRPNLTFSTLTVSNMSPEDSSIYLCSVGTRDQPQHFGDGTRLSIL.

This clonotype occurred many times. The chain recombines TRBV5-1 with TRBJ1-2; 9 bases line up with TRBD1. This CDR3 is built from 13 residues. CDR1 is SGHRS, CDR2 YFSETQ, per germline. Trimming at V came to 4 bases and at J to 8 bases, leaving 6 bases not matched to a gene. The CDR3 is CASSRPGQGGYTF. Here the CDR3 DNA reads TGCGCCAGCAGCCGACCGGGACAGGGAGGCTACACCTTC.